These 14 T cell receptor beta chains came from one sample sequenced in a study of CD8 T cells in ankylosing spondylitis. Using its own MiXCR run on the 5' RACE reads, TCRdb lists one record per CDR3 protein. The sample has 350,000 to 450,000 distinct CDR3 sequences; 26% are singletons. Study-level points and caveats: Ankylosing spondylitis blood seemed to carry a telltale TCR beta motif made of several highly homologous variants.

Antigens for these TCRs are unknown. The sample consisted of blood, either unsorted or a sorted T cell fraction (not recorded which). The receptor set was obtained from a male donor with ankylosing spondylitis.

The chain carries TRBV6-2 or TRBV6-3 and TRBJ2-2; the D gene is possibly TRBD2 (6 bases). The CDR3 length is 15 residues. V dropped 2 bases and J dropped 4 bases, with 11 bases sitting between them. Looked up from germline, CDR1 is MNHEY and CDR2 is SVGEGT. Here the CDR3 DNA reads TGTGCCAGCAGTTACCGGGGGTTGAGCACCGGGGAGCTGTTTTTT. Amino acid sequence: CASSYRGLSTGELFF.

The chain employs TRBV12-3 or TRBV12-4 and TRBJ2-2; D is uncertain. V was clipped by 6 bases and J by 0 bases, with 8 bases between them. The CDR3 contains 14 residues. CDR3 amino acids: CASRVLANTGELFF. CDR3 bases: TGTGCCAGCAGGGTACTGGCGAACACCGGGGAGCTGTTTTTT.

This clonotype was observed a handful of times. The chain carries TRBV29-1 and TRBJ2-3, with D perhaps TRBD2 (5 bases). This CDR3 region has 14 residues. Germline assignment: CDR1 SQVTM and CDR2 ANQGSEA. The V gene lost 3 bases and the J gene lost 5 bases, with 15 bases spanning the gap. CDR3 coding DNA: TGCAGCGTTGATATGAGGGCCCGGGGAGATACGCAGTATTTT. Translating it yields CSVDMRARGDTQYF.

This clonotype came up many times. CDR3 nucleotide sequence: TGTGCCAGCAGCACCCTGGGGGAGCAGTACTTC. Translated, it gives CASSTLGEQYF. This rearrangement joins TRBV12-3 or TRBV12-4 to TRBJ2-7; D uncertain. The CDR3 is 11 residues long. Trimming shortened V by 6 bases and J by 7 bases, and 10 bases separated the two germline ends.

The V call is TRBV6-1, the J call TRBJ1-2; TRBD1 is a possible D gene (6 bases). Trimming cost V 2 bases and J 2 bases, with 18 bases left between them. The germline V gene encodes CDR1 MNHNS and CDR2 SASEGT. This CDR3 contains 17 residues. The CDR3 spells CASSEQGSRTLNYGYTF. The CDR3 nucleotides are TGTGCCAGCAGTGAACAGGGGTCTCGCACTTTAAACTATGGCTACACCTTC.

This clonotype was detected a few times. This chain joins TRBV5-1 and TRBJ2-2, with 12 positions matching TRBD2. CDR3 length: 16 residues. Germline V gene data show CDR1 as SGHRS and CDR2 as YFSETQ. V was clipped by 4 bases and J by 4 bases; unmatched bases: 5. The CDR3, as DNA: TGCGCCAGCAGCCAGACTAGCGGGAGTTTCACCGGGGAGCTGTTTTTT. It encodes CASSQTSGSFTGELFF. The complete variable domain, with remaining parts taken from reference TRBV5-1 and TRBJ2-2, reads KAGVTQTPRYLIKTRGQQVTLSCSPISGHRSVSWYQQTPGQGLQFLFEYFSETQRNKGNFPGRFSGRQFSNSRSEMNVSTLELGDSALYLCASSQTSGSFTGELFFGEGSRLTVL.

V and J are TRBV11-2 and TRBJ2-1, with D maybe TRBD1 (5 bases). Trimming took off 0 bases at V and 6 bases at J, with 9 bases between the two ends. Germline CDR1 reads SGHAT; CDR2 reads FQNNGV. This CDR3 spans 14 amino acids. The CDR3 reads CASSLERTSNEQFF. CDR3 coding DNA: TGTGCCAGCAGCTTAGAACGGACAAGCAATGAGCAGTTCTTC.

Remarks on this clonotype: The junction shows a germline mismatch at one end, possibly a read error. The chain has TRBV11-2 and TRBJ2-3; maybe TRBD1 (6 bases). This CDR3 is built from 12 residues. Germline loops: CDR1 SGHAT, CDR2 FQNNGV. This chain's CDR3 is CASSRGQWEEVF. CDR3 nucleotides: TGTGCCAGCAGCCGAGGACAGTGGGAAGAGGTTTTT.

In its sample, this clonotype was seen a few times. The V gene is TRBV4-2, the J gene TRBJ1-1, with TRBD1 matching 7 bases. Trimming removed 4 bases from V and 1 base from J; junction bases left unmatched: 9. The CDR3 consists of 16 residues. CDR1 and CDR2 (germline): LGHNA, YNFKEQ. The CDR3 sequence is CASSRISGQQNTEAFF. CDR3 coding DNA: TGTGCCAGCAGCCGGATCTCGGGACAGCAGAACACTGAAGCTTTCTTT.

This chain links TRBV3-1 with TRBJ1-1; D might be TRBD1 (6 bases). Per germline, CDR1 LGHDT and CDR2 YNNKEL (reference sequence). Trimming took off 0 bases at V and 4 bases at J, with 9 bases between the two ends. This CDR3 spans 14 amino acids. The CDR3 loop is CASSQESRGTEAFF. CDR3 nucleotides: TGTGCCAGCAGCCAAGAGTCCAGGGGCACTGAAGCTTTCTTT.

This clonotype has just a few counts. The V call is TRBV29-1, the J call TRBJ1-2; 10 positions agree with TRBD1. Germline V gene lookup returns CDR1 SQVTM and CDR2 ANQGSEA. The CDR3 length is 14 residues. Losses at the gene ends were 6 bases for V and 4 bases for J; bases not matched to a gene: 8. The CDR3 region is CSVTDRGSGYGYTF. CDR3 DNA sequence: TGCAGCGTGACGGACAGGGGGTCAGGCTATGGCTACACCTTC.

The chain has TRBV30 and TRBJ1-4; 7 bases map to TRBD1. Unmatched junction bases numbered 9, after V lost 3 bases and J lost 8 bases. Germline CDR1 GTSNPN, CDR2 SVGIG (reference sequence). The CDR3 contains 14 residues. CDR3 protein: CAWRPPRGWEKLFF. CDR3 sequence (DNA): TGTGCCTGGAGACCCCCCAGGGGGTGGGAAAAACTGTTTTTT.

The rearrangement links TRBV5-1 to TRBJ1-5; possible D gene TRBD1, 6 bases. The CDR3 has 17 residues. Trimming took off 1 base at V and 0 bases at J, with 14 bases between the two ends. CDR1 and CDR2 (germline): SGHRS, YFSETQ. CDR3 sequence reads: CASSLNGRGYSNQPQHF. The CDR3 coding sequence is TGCGCCAGCAGCTTGAACGGCAGGGGCTATAGCAATCAGCCCCAGCATTTT.

This clonotype was recorded a few times. The genes are TRBV10-3 and TRBJ2-7; 7 nucleotides line up with TRBD1. V lost 3 bases, J lost 9 bases, and 11 bases stayed unmatched. CDR1 is ENHRY and CDR2 is SYGVKD in the germline V gene. This CDR3 is 14 amino acids long. The CDR3 reads CAISDGDSPLGQYF. CDR3 nucleotides: TGTGCCATCAGTGACGGGGACAGCCCCCTCGGGCAGTACTTC.